This TCR beta chain was profiled in a study of response to subunit inactivated influenza vaccine. This clonotype was observed at least ten times. TCRdb re-derived calls from the RT-PCR reads in MiXCR, one entry per CDR3 protein. Found here are roughly 700,000 distinct CDR3 sequences, about 15% of them singletons; the top ten hold less than 7%. The length of the CDR3 is 12 residues. Germline V gene lookup returns CDR1 LNHNV and CDR2 YYDKDF (reference sequence). V lost 8 bases and J 6 bases, leaving 11 bases between the germline ends. Material: PBMCs from blood, obtained 14 to 15 days before vaccination. This TCR was recovered from a man between 45 and 60 years old who received an inactivated influenza vaccine. V gene TRBV15 combines with J gene TRBJ2-1, with a tentative D call TRBD2 (6 bases). The CDR3 bases are TGTGCCACCCGGGGGTTTCGCAATGAGCAGTTCTTC. Protein product: CATRGFRNEQFF.